This T cell receptor (beta chain) was found in a study of cytomegalovirus exposure and HLA in healthy donors. About this clone itself: Antigen: not known.

Study-wide results and limits: Some V segments, TRBV6-2 and TRBV6-3 among them, were indistinguishable and were therefore excluded. The study recorded 150 to 200 TCR beta chains that were cytomegalovirus-associated. It was reported in a later analysis that an Asian-associated ancestry cluster showed fewer N-insertions than the roughly 670-donor mean.

V shed 8 bases and J shed 1 base, with 11 bases lying between them. The germline V gene encodes CDR1 KGHSH and CDR2 LQKENI. CDR3 size: 13 residues. The primer mix had 60 Vbeta and 13 Jbeta primers. Profiling relied on immunoSEQ multiplex PCR, and the TCRdb table lists in-frame clones only, not all of them. The sample has around 72,000 clones; roughly 79% are singletons. This TCR was recovered from a man over 45 in good health and CMV-seronegative. The sequenced material came from PBMCs. The chain couples TRBV18 to TRBJ1-1; no firm D call. The CDR3 sequence is CASTTGPNTEAFF. DNA of the CDR3: TGTGCCAGCACCACTGGTCCGAACACTGAAGCTTTCTTT.